This is a list of T cell receptor beta chains from one sample in a study of blood T cell repertoires in COVID-19. Profiled with immunoSEQ multiplex PCR; TCRdb holds only in-frame clones, not every one. The data show about 490,000 clones, approximately 85% seen once. What was sequenced was peripheral blood. The source of these receptors is a human donor in a cohort sampled during active COVID-19. The conserved cysteine and the conserved F or W are not part of the CDR3 here. D genes are given only for firm matches.

v_call,cdr3_length,d_call,j_call,cdr3_aa
TRBV12-5,11,NA,TRBJ2-1,ASGLVGASEQF
TRBV30,12,NA,TRBJ1-1,AWSVYRENTEAF
TRBV3-1/TRBV3-2,15,NA,TRBJ1-1,ASSQDNRASGRTEAF
TRBV6-2/TRBV6-3,16,NA,TRBJ2-5,ASSFMLSDIRMQETQY
TRBV12-3/TRBV12-4,11,TRBD1,TRBJ2-1,ASGKGQIYEQF
TRBV5-6,13,NA,TRBJ2-7,ASSSPGHGIYEQY
TRBV18,12,NA,TRBJ2-2,ASSLDINTGELF
TRBV27,12,TRBD1,TRBJ1-2,ASSSPGQDYGYT
TRBV29-1,10,NA,TRBJ1-2,SVGWEGYGYT
TRBV7-2,13,TRBD1,TRBJ1-3,ASSFGTGAGNTIY
TRBV9,15,TRBD2,TRBJ2-1,ASSPRTSGSPLDEQF
TRBV5-1,14,TRBD1,TRBJ1-1,ASSGGQNLMNTEAF
TRBV7-8,15,NA,TRBJ2-1,ASSRTGGSGSYNEQF
TRBV12-3/TRBV12-4,10,NA,TRBJ2-1,ASSSTSHEQF
TRBV11-1,11,TRBD1,TRBJ1-2,ASSLTGEYGYT
TRBV27,14,TRBD1,TRBJ2-1,ASSLETGGPYNEQF
TRBV11-2,13,TRBD2,TRBJ2-5,ASSLILGREETQY
TRBV24-1,13,TRBD2,TRBJ2-1,ATSDWRTGGDEQF
TRBV3-1/TRBV3-2,14,TRBD2,TRBJ2-3,ASSQGAGVGTDTQY
TRBV4-3,17,TRBD1,TRBJ2-1,ASSQLTGRPGQGNNEQF
TRBV7-2,13,TRBD1,TRBJ2-3,ASSLDNTGGDTQY
TRBV9,14,NA,TRBJ1-1,ASARGGREPNTEAF
TRBV19,11,NA,TRBJ1-2,ASSISPTYGYT
TRBV6-5,12,NA,TRBJ1-1,ASRPTRRNTEAF
TRBV19,14,TRBD1,TRBJ2-2,ASSIVPGQGPGELF
TRBV6-2/TRBV6-3,16,TRBD1,TRBJ1-1,ASSNTRDRGYADTEAF
TRBV4-3,14,TRBD1,TRBJ2-3,ASSQGGTGYTHTQY
TRBV7-2,11,TRBD1,TRBJ2-1,ASSLDRGDEQF
TRBV5-1,12,NA,TRBJ1-5,ASSLDGILQPQH
TRBV4-3,11,NA,TRBJ1-1,ASSQEHRYEAF
TRBV3-1/TRBV3-2,15,NA,TRBJ2-7,ASSQDVGTTSSYEQY
TRBV27,15,NA,TRBJ2-1,ASSSYTSSEIYNEQF